This T cell receptor beta chain was documented in a study of human T cells and chemical hapten exposure. Study overall: Upper back patch tests used 0.01% DPC, scored after 6 days. A mostly female patient group had alopecia areata, totalis or universalis. Small pooled library volume differences chiefly drove per-sample TCR yield variation.

TCRdb recomputed calls from the RACE reads with MiXCR, one row per CDR3 protein. Of under 100,000 distinct CDR3 sequences listed, 7.5% to 9.5% were seen once; the top ten hold just over 2.5%. At least ten counts were recorded for this clonotype. With 5 bases clipped from V and 0 bases from J, the junction kept 5 bases outside the gene matches. Germline assignment: CDR1 SQVTM and CDR2 ANQGSEA. The CDR3 runs to 14 residues. Time point denoted: pre-sensitization, week 0. As to treatment: therapeutic diphenylcyclopropenone sensitization with weekly scalp DPC. Alopecia patients deemed DPC-suitable, aged 18 to 70, excluding pregnancy.

V and J are TRBV29-1 and TRBJ2-3; TRBD2 matches at 7 bases. This TCR derives from a middle-aged man with alopecia areata. Some clones in this sample may be carry-over from other donors' samples. This material consisted of whole blood, taken in connection with sensitization to the hapten diphenylcyclopropenone (DPC). DNA for the CDR3: TGCAGCGTTTCTAGCGGATCTAGCACAGATACGCAGTATTTT. As protein: CSVSSGSSTDTQYF.